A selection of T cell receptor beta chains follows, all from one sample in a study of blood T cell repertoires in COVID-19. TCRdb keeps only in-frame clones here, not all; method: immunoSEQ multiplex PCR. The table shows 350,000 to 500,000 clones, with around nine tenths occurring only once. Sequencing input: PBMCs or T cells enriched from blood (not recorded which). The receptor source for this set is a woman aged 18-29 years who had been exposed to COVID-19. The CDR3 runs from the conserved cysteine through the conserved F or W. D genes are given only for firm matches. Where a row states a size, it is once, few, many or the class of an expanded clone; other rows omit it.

CDR3aa: CASSPARENTEAFF; CDR3nt: TGTGCCAGCTCACCGGCCAGGGAGAACACTGAAGCTTTCTTT; len: 14; j_gene: TRBJ1-1; v_gene: TRBV18; abundance: once; d_gene: -
CDR3aa: CASSLLRSYNEQFF; CDR3nt: TGTGCCAGCAGTTTACTCAGATCCTACAATGAGCAGTTCTTC; len: 14; j_gene: TRBJ2-1; v_gene: TRBV27; abundance: -; d_gene: -
CDR3aa: CASSPGGQGAYNEQFF; CDR3nt: TGTGCCAGCTCACCGGGGGGACAGGGGGCATACAATGAGCAGTTCTTC; len: 16; j_gene: TRBJ2-1; v_gene: TRBV18; abundance: -; d_gene: TRBD1
CDR3aa: CATSARVGHGETQYF; CDR3nt: TGTGCCACCAGTGCCAGAGTGGGACACGGAGAGACCCAGTACTTC; len: 15; j_gene: TRBJ2-5; v_gene: TRBV24-1; abundance: once; d_gene: -
CDR3aa: CASSPRGGTEAFF; CDR3nt: TGTGCCAGCAGCCCGAGGGGGGGGACTGAAGCTTTCTTT; len: 13; j_gene: TRBJ1-1; v_gene: TRBV11-3; abundance: -; d_gene: -
CDR3aa: CASSLVSGNSYEQYF; CDR3nt: TGTGCCAGCAGCTTAGTGAGCGGGAACTCCTACGAGCAGTACTTC; len: 15; j_gene: TRBJ2-7; v_gene: TRBV7-2; abundance: -; d_gene: TRBD2
CDR3aa: CASSFLLAGEPYLTDTQYF; CDR3nt: TGTGCCAGCAGCTTTTTACTAGCGGGAGAACCCTACCTCACAGATACGCAGTATTTT; len: 19; j_gene: TRBJ2-3; v_gene: TRBV7-9; abundance: -; d_gene: TRBD2
CDR3aa: CASSPRPSTDTQYF; CDR3nt: TGTGCCAGCAGCCCCAGGCCTAGCACAGATACGCAGTATTTT; len: 14; j_gene: TRBJ2-3; v_gene: TRBV5-6; abundance: -; d_gene: -
CDR3aa: CASSFRQDRTEAFF; CDR3nt: TGTGCCAGCAGCTTTCGACAGGATAGGACTGAAGCTTTCTTT; len: 14; j_gene: TRBJ1-1; v_gene: TRBV5-4; abundance: -; d_gene: -
CDR3aa: CASSRTGPQAFF; CDR3nt: TGTGCCAGCAGTCGTACAGGGCCCCAAGCTTTCTTT; len: 12; j_gene: TRBJ1-1; v_gene: TRBV28; abundance: -; d_gene: -
CDR3aa: CASSQGQGTEKLFF; CDR3nt: TGCGCCAGCAGCCAGGGACAGGGGACTGAAAAACTGTTTTTT; len: 14; j_gene: TRBJ1-4; v_gene: TRBV4-3; abundance: -; d_gene: TRBD1
CDR3aa: CASSLPPPSAGSTDTQYF; CDR3nt: TGTGCCAGCAGCTTACCGCCCCCTAGCGCCGGGAGCACAGATACGCAGTATTTT; len: 18; j_gene: TRBJ2-3; v_gene: TRBV7-8; abundance: -; d_gene: -
CDR3aa: CASSQGNTGELFF; CDR3nt: TGTGCCAGCAGCCAGGGGAACACCGGGGAGCTGTTTTTT; len: 13; j_gene: TRBJ2-2; v_gene: TRBV6-4; abundance: -; d_gene: -
CDR3aa: CASSLGSGGSTKQYF; CDR3nt: TGTGCCAGCAGTTTAGGAAGCGGGGGCTCTACGAAGCAGTACTTC; len: 15; j_gene: TRBJ2-7; v_gene: TRBV27; abundance: few; d_gene: TRBD2
CDR3aa: CASSQGGNSPLHF; CDR3nt: TGTGCCAGCAGCCAGGGAGGTAATTCACCCCTCCACTTT; len: 13; j_gene: TRBJ1-6; v_gene: TRBV5-4; abundance: -; d_gene: -
CDR3aa: CASSSPPLAEAFF; CDR3nt: TGTGCCAGCAGCTCCCCACCGTTGGCCGAAGCTTTCTTT; len: 13; j_gene: TRBJ1-1; v_gene: TRBV7-2; abundance: -; d_gene: -
CDR3aa: CASSNGQGSYEQYF; CDR3nt: TGTGCCAGCAGCAATGGACAGGGCTCCTACGAGCAGTACTTC; len: 14; j_gene: TRBJ2-7; v_gene: TRBV7-9; abundance: -; d_gene: TRBD1
CDR3aa: CASSATGGRGAFF; CDR3nt: TGTGCCAGCAGCGCCACAGGGGGTCGGGGAGCTTTCTTT; len: 13; j_gene: TRBJ1-1; v_gene: TRBV9; abundance: -; d_gene: TRBD1
CDR3aa: CASSQEKSTSGRFRADTQYF; CDR3nt: TGTGCCAGCAGCCAAGAAAAATCTACTAGCGGGAGGTTTAGGGCAGATACGCAGTATTTT; len: 20; j_gene: TRBJ2-3; v_gene: TRBV3-1/TRBV3-2; abundance: -; d_gene: TRBD2
CDR3aa: CASISSGAGNYGYTF; CDR3nt: TGTGCCAGCATCTCCAGCGGGGCAGGGAACTATGGCTACACCTTC; len: 15; j_gene: TRBJ1-2; v_gene: TRBV6-5; abundance: -; d_gene: -
CDR3aa: CASSPPTGGPNTGELFF; CDR3nt: TGTGCCAGCAGCCCCCCTACAGGGGGCCCGAACACCGGGGAGCTGTTTTTT; len: 17; j_gene: TRBJ2-2; v_gene: TRBV11-2; abundance: many; d_gene: TRBD1
CDR3aa: CSVGAATNQPQHF; CDR3nt: TGCAGCGTTGGGGCCGCTACCAATCAGCCCCAGCATTTT; len: 13; j_gene: TRBJ1-5; v_gene: TRBV29-1; abundance: -; d_gene: -
CDR3aa: CASSGGTGSNQPQHF; CDR3nt: TGTGCCAGCAGCGGTGGGACAGGGAGCAATCAGCCCCAGCATTTT; len: 15; j_gene: TRBJ1-5; v_gene: TRBV5-6; abundance: -; d_gene: TRBD1
CDR3aa: CASSQPGDRGNYGYTF; CDR3nt: TGTGCCAGCAGCCAGCCCGGGGACAGGGGAAATTATGGCTACACCTTC; len: 16; j_gene: TRBJ1-2; v_gene: TRBV11-1; abundance: -; d_gene: TRBD1
CDR3aa: CSDGGGQFF; CDR3nt: TGCAGCGACGGAGGCGGGCAGTTCTTC; len: 9; j_gene: TRBJ2-1; v_gene: TRBV29-1; abundance: few; d_gene: -
CDR3aa: CASSLQSGGARSEKLFF; CDR3nt: TGTGCCAGCAGCCTCCAATCGGGGGGGGCTCGGAGTGAAAAACTGTTTTTT; len: 17; j_gene: TRBJ1-4; v_gene: TRBV9; abundance: -; d_gene: -
CDR3aa: CASSLVGGGNNSPLHF; CDR3nt: TGTGCCAGCAGCTTAGTGGGCGGAGGAAATAATTCACCCCTCCACTTT; len: 16; j_gene: TRBJ1-6; v_gene: TRBV7-6; abundance: -; d_gene: -
CDR3aa: CASRAGQATYEQYF; CDR3nt: TGTGCCAGCCGAGCCGGACAGGCAACCTACGAGCAGTACTTC; len: 14; j_gene: TRBJ2-7; v_gene: TRBV2; abundance: -; d_gene: TRBD1
CDR3aa: CASGGTGMEPYYGYTF; CDR3nt: TGTGCCAGCGGGGGGACAGGGATGGAACCCTACTATGGCTACACCTTC; len: 16; j_gene: TRBJ1-2; v_gene: TRBV28; abundance: -; d_gene: TRBD1
CDR3aa: CATSDPRDRGHEQYF; CDR3nt: TGTGCCACCAGTGACCCCCGGGACAGGGGCCACGAGCAGTACTTC; len: 15; j_gene: TRBJ2-7; v_gene: TRBV24-1; abundance: -; d_gene: TRBD1
CDR3aa: CASGLGHNQPQHF; CDR3nt: TGTGCTAGTGGTTTGGGTCATAATCAGCCCCAGCATTTT; len: 13; j_gene: TRBJ1-5; v_gene: TRBV12-5; abundance: -; d_gene: -
CDR3aa: CASSFGLAGVFGELFF; CDR3nt: TGTGCCAGCAGTTTTGGCCTAGCGGGAGTTTTCGGGGAGCTGTTTTTT; len: 16; j_gene: TRBJ2-2; v_gene: TRBV28; abundance: -; d_gene: TRBD2
CDR3aa: CASAPSGNSQPQHF; CDR3nt: TGTGCCAGCGCCCCGAGCGGTAATAGTCAGCCCCAGCATTTT; len: 14; j_gene: TRBJ1-5; v_gene: TRBV2; abundance: once; d_gene: -
CDR3aa: CASSSLETQYF; CDR3nt: TGTGCCAGCAGCTCTCTAGAGACCCAGTACTTC; len: 11; j_gene: TRBJ2-5; v_gene: TRBV5-5; abundance: -; d_gene: -
CDR3aa: CSVAQGGTEAFF; CDR3nt: TGCAGCGTTGCCCAGGGTGGCACTGAAGCTTTCTTT; len: 12; j_gene: TRBJ1-1; v_gene: TRBV29-1; abundance: -; d_gene: -
CDR3aa: CASSEFGAQRFQETQYF; CDR3nt: TGTGCCAGCAGTGAATTTGGAGCCCAGAGATTCCAAGAGACCCAGTACTTC; len: 17; j_gene: TRBJ2-5; v_gene: TRBV25-1; abundance: -; d_gene: -
CDR3aa: CARGPLAGGQETQYF; CDR3nt: TGTGCCAGGGGCCCGCTAGCGGGGGGACAAGAGACCCAGTACTTC; len: 15; j_gene: TRBJ2-5; v_gene: TRBV3-1/TRBV3-2; abundance: -; d_gene: TRBD2
CDR3aa: CASTRLAGVPGEQFF; CDR3nt: TGTGCCAGCACCCGCCTAGCGGGGGTTCCAGGTGAGCAGTTCTTC; len: 15; j_gene: TRBJ2-1; v_gene: TRBV27; abundance: -; d_gene: TRBD2
CDR3aa: CASSLEPSNEQFF; CDR3nt: TGTGCCAGCAGCTTAGAGCCCTCCAATGAGCAGTTCTTC; len: 13; j_gene: TRBJ2-1; v_gene: TRBV7-9; abundance: -; d_gene: -
CDR3aa: CSASSTYGNYEQYF; CDR3nt: TGCAGCGCCAGTAGCACCTACGGGAACTACGAGCAGTACTTC; len: 14; j_gene: TRBJ2-7; v_gene: TRBV29-1; abundance: -; d_gene: -
CDR3aa: CASSRGTTLGSNEQFF; CDR3nt: TGCGCCAGCAGCAGAGGGACTACCCTAGGAAGCAATGAGCAGTTCTTC; len: 16; j_gene: TRBJ2-1; v_gene: TRBV5-1; abundance: -; d_gene: TRBD2
CDR3aa: CASRRTGGNQPQHF; CDR3nt: TGTGCCAGCAGGAGGACAGGGGGCAATCAGCCCCAGCATTTT; len: 14; j_gene: TRBJ1-5; v_gene: TRBV27; abundance: -; d_gene: TRBD1
CDR3aa: CASRKQVEAFF; CDR3nt: TGTGCCAGCAGGAAACAAGTTGAAGCTTTCTTT; len: 11; j_gene: TRBJ1-1; v_gene: TRBV28; abundance: -; d_gene: -
CDR3aa: CASTLGGSYNSPLHF; CDR3nt: TGTGCCAGCACCCTCGGGGGGTCCTATAATTCACCCCTCCACTTT; len: 15; j_gene: TRBJ1-6; v_gene: TRBV11-2; abundance: -; d_gene: -
CDR3aa: CASARGDSNQPQHF; CDR3nt: TGTGCCAGCGCCCGGGGGGATAGCAATCAGCCCCAGCATTTT; len: 14; j_gene: TRBJ1-5; v_gene: TRBV27; abundance: -; d_gene: -
CDR3aa: CASTLQGEGTEAFF; CDR3nt: TGTGCCAGCACCCTACAGGGGGAAGGAACTGAAGCTTTCTTT; len: 14; j_gene: TRBJ1-1; v_gene: TRBV2; abundance: -; d_gene: TRBD1
CDR3aa: CASSLWDSHYEQYF; CDR3nt: TGTGCCAGCAGTTTATGGGACAGCCACTACGAGCAGTACTTC; len: 14; j_gene: TRBJ2-7; v_gene: TRBV28; abundance: -; d_gene: -
CDR3aa: CASSLRPDRGPTGELFF; CDR3nt: TGTGCCAGCAGTTTACGACCGGACAGGGGGCCCACCGGGGAGCTGTTTTTT; len: 17; j_gene: TRBJ2-2; v_gene: TRBV27; abundance: -; d_gene: TRBD1
CDR3aa: CASSGQGAYSGYTF; CDR3nt: TGTGCCAGCAGCGGACAGGGGGCGTACTCTGGCTACACCTTC; len: 14; j_gene: TRBJ1-2; v_gene: TRBV7-2; abundance: -; d_gene: TRBD1
CDR3aa: CASSEPGTLNTEAFF; CDR3nt: TGTGCCAGCAGTGAACCTGGGACATTGAACACTGAAGCTTTCTTT; len: 15; j_gene: TRBJ1-1; v_gene: TRBV6-1; abundance: once; d_gene: -
CDR3aa: CSASGRGGPDTQYF; CDR3nt: TGCAGTGCTAGTGGGCGGGGGGGCCCAGATACGCAGTATTTT; len: 14; j_gene: TRBJ2-3; v_gene: TRBV20-1; abundance: -; d_gene: TRBD2
CDR3aa: CASSLPPSNEQFF; CDR3nt: TGTGCCAGCAGTCTTCCCCCCAGCAATGAGCAGTTCTTC; len: 13; j_gene: TRBJ2-1; v_gene: TRBV27; abundance: -; d_gene: -
CDR3aa: CASSGRDSRGTEAFF; CDR3nt: TGTGCCAGCAGCGGCCGGGACTCCCGGGGCACTGAAGCTTTCTTT; len: 15; j_gene: TRBJ1-1; v_gene: TRBV4-2; abundance: -; d_gene: -
CDR3aa: CASSFDLLEDTEAFF; CDR3nt: TGTGCCAGCAGCTTCGACCTGCTGGAGGACACTGAAGCTTTCTTT; len: 15; j_gene: TRBJ1-1; v_gene: TRBV5-5; abundance: -; d_gene: -